This passage covers 8 T cell receptor beta chains from one sample sequenced in a study of blood T cell repertoires in COVID-19. Clones were sequenced by immunoSEQ multiplex PCR, and TCRdb holds only the in-frame ones, with some missing. The repertoire holds roughly 100,000 clones, with around 80% as singletons. Material for sequencing was peripheral blood. The receptors were sampled from a woman at least 80 years old with acute or convalescent COVID-19.

This clone has only one observation. CDR3: CASSDMTVAKNIQYF. The CDR3 coding sequence is TGTGCCAGCAGCGACATGACGGTAGCCAAAAACATTCAGTACTTC. The J gene is TRBJ2-4, the V gene TRBV5-4; no definite D call. This CDR3 is built from 15 residues. Trimming took off 4 bases at V and 0 bases at J, with 11 bases between the two ends. Germline values: CDR1 SGHNT, CDR2 YYREEE (reference sequence).

This clone was detected only a few times. The chain has TRBV7-8 and TRBJ2-7; D gene ambiguous. V was pared by 2 bases and J by 4 bases, with 9 bases between. Germline V gives CDR1 SGHVS, CDR2 FQNEAQ. The CDR3 contains 13 residues. In DNA, the CDR3 is TGTGCCAGCAGCTTATTGGCCAGTTACGAGCAGTACGTC. This encodes CASSLLASYEQYV.

The rearrangement uses TRBV6-6 and TRBJ1-1; perhaps TRBD1 as D (6 bases). Germline V lookup: CDR1 MNHNY, CDR2 SVGAGI (reference sequence). V lost 3 bases to trimming and J lost 0 bases, with 14 bases between them. The CDR3 runs 16 residues. This CDR3 reads CASSYSGQLLNTEAFF. The DNA for the CDR3 is TGTGCCAGCAGTTATTCAGGACAGCTCCTGAACACTGAAGCTTTCTTT.

The V and J genes are TRBV5-1 and TRBJ2-7; D not certain. Germline V gene data show CDR1 as SGHRS and CDR2 as YFSETQ. The length of the CDR3 is 14 residues. V was clipped by 0 bases and J by 0 bases, with 7 bases between them. CDR3: CASSLDPSSYEQYF. The CDR3 DNA sequence: TGCGCCAGCAGCTTGGACCCCAGCTCCTACGAGCAGTACTTC.

V gene TRBV27 combines with J gene TRBJ1-5, with D maybe TRBD1 (6 bases). Trimming stripped 6 bases from V and 6 bases from J, with 21 bases between. This CDR3 is built from 16 residues. Germline V gives CDR1 MNHEY, CDR2 SMNVEV (reference sequence). The CDR3 here is CASRAGVDRLSQPQHF. In nucleotides, the CDR3 is TGTGCCAGCAGAGCGGGGGTGGACAGACTAAGTCAGCCCCAGCATTTT.

This rearrangement joins TRBV5-5 to TRBJ2-7, with a weak D call TRBD2 (6 bases). Germline loops: CDR1 SGHKS, CDR2 YYEKEE (reference sequence). The CDR3 has 14 amino acids. V was shortened by 4 bases and J by 4 bases, with 15 bases between the two germline ends. CDR3 DNA sequence: TGTGCCAGCAGCGACCTATCTGGAGGGTACGAGCAGTACTTC. Translated: CASSDLSGGYEQYF.

DNA for the CDR3: TGTGCCAGCAGTTTAGAGGGTTGGACAGGAACCTACGAGCAGTACTTC. This gives the protein CASSLEGWTGTYEQYF. The gene calls are TRBV28 and TRBJ2-7, with 7 nucleotides matching TRBD1. Trimming cost V 2 bases and J 2 bases; bases outside gene matches: 9. The germline V gene has CDR1 MDHEN and CDR2 SYDVKM. The length of the CDR3 is 16 residues.

This clone showed up just once. The rearrangement uses TRBV14 and TRBJ2-2, with 9 bases aligning to TRBD1. Germline CDR1 is SGHDN and CDR2 is FVKESK. Trimming took 4 bases from V and 9 from J; bases not matched to a gene: 9. The CDR3 contains 15 residues. As DNA, the CDR3 is TGTGCCAGCAGCCGATCCGGGACAGGGCCGCGGGAGCTGTTTTTT. Residues: CASSRSGTGPRELFF.